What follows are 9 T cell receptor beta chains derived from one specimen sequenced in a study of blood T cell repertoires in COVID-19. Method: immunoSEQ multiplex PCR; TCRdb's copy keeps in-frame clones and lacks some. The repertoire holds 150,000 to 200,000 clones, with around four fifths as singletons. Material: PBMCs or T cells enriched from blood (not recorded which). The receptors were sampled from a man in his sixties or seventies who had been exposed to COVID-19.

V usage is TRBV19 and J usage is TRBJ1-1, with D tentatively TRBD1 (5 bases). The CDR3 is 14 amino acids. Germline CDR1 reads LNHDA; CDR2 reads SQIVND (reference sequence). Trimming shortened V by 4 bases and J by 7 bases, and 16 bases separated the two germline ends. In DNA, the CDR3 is TGTGCCAGTAGTACAACAAGACAGTATCATGAAGCTTTCTTT. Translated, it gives CASSTTRQYHEAFF.

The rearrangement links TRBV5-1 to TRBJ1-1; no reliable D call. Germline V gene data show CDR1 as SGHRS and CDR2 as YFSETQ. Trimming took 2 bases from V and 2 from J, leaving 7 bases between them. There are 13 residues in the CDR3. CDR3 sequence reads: CASSLEQNTEAFF. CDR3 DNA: TGCGCCAGCAGCTTAGAGCAAAACACTGAAGCTTTCTTT.

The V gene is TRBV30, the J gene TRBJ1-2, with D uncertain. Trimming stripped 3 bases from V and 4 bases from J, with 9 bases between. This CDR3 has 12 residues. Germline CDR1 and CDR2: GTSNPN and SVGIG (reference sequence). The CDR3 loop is CAWSDGGYGYTF. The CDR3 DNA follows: TGTGCCTGGAGCGACGGAGGCTATGGCTACACCTTC.

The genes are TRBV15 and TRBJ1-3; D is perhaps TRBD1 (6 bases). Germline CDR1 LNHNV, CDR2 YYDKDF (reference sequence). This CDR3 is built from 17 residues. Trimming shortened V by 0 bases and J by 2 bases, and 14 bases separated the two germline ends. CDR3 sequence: CATSRERSTGTGNTIYF. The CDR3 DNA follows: TGTGCCACCAGCAGAGAGAGATCCACAGGGACTGGAAACACCATATATTTT.

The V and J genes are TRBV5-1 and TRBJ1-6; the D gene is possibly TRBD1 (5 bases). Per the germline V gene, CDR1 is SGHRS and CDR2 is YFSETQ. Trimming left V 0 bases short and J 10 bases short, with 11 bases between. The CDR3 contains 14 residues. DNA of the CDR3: TGCGCCAGCAGCTTGGAACCGGGGGAGTCACCCCTCCACTTT. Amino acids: CASSLEPGESPLHF.

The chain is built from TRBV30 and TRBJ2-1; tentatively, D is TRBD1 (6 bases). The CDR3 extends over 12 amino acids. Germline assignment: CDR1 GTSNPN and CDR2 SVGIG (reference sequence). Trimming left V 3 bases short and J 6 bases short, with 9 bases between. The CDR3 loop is CAWRGAGNEQFF. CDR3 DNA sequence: TGTGCCTGGAGGGGGGCCGGCAATGAGCAGTTCTTC.

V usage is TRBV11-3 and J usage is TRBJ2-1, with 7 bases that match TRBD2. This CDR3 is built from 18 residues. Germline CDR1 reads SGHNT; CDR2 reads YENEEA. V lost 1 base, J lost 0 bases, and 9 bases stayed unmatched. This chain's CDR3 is CASSLGETGGNSYNEQFF. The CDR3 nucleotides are TGTGCCAGCAGCTTAGGGGAAACGGGGGGAAACTCCTACAATGAGCAGTTCTTC.

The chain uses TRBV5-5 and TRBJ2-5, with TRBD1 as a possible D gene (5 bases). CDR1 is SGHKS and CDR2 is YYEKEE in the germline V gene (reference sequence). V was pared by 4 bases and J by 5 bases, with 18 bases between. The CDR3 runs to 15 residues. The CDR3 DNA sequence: TGTGCCAGCAGCCTATTTTCCGTCTCAGGGGAGACCCAGTACTTC. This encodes CASSLFSVSGETQYF.

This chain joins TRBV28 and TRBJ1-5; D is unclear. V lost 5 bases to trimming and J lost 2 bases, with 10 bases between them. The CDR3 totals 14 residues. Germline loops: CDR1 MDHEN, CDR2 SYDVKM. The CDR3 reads CASSQHGRNQPQHF. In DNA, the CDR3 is TGTGCCAGCAGTCAACATGGGCGCAATCAGCCCCAGCATTTT.